The sequence of this TCR beta chain was determined in a study of blood T cell repertoires in COVID-19. Study-level information: Specimens from acute and convalescent COVID-19 originated in the United States, Italy and Spain. Sample material is recorded as cDNA or gDNA derived from T cells, B-cell-depleted T cells, or PBMCs.

CDR1 and CDR2 from the germline V gene are SGDLS and YYNGEE. Trimming removed 4 bases at V and 9 bases at J, with 17 bases between. This CDR3 comprises 14 residues. As originally analysed: Amplified reference gene primers provided the basis for estimating nucleated cell counts. Assay used: immunoSEQ multiplex PCR; TCRdb lists only in-frame clones, some missing. V, J and clone size are taken as reported in that table, and D and trimming were inferred from the DNA itself. Here the sample spans just over 20,000 clones, about 88% being singletons. J is TRBJ2-1 and V is TRBV9; tentatively, D is TRBD2 (6 bases). The clonotype originates from a human donor in a cohort sampled during active COVID-19. Sequencing was performed on peripheral blood. CDR3 sequence reads: CASSPGLAELEQFF. In DNA form, the CDR3 reads TGTGCCAGCAGCCCGGGACTCGCGGAGCTTGAGCAGTTCTTC.